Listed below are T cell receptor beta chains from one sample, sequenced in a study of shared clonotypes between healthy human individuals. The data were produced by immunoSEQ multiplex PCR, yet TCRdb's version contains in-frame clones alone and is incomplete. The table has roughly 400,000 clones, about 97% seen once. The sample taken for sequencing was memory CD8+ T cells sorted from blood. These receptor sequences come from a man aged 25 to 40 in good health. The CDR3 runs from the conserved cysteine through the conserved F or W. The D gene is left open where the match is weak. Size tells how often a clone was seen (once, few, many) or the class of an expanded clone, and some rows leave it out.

CDR3nt: TGTGCCAGCAGTTTTGAGGACGAGCAGTACTTC; CDR3aa: CASSFEDEQYF; v_gene: TRBV28; d_gene: .; abundance: .; j_gene: TRBJ2-7
CDR3nt: TGTGCCAGCAGTTACTCGACGGGAGGGCCGTACGAGCAGTACTTC; CDR3aa: CASSYSTGGPYEQYF; v_gene: TRBV6-5; d_gene: TRBD2; abundance: once; j_gene: TRBJ2-7
CDR3nt: TGTGCCAGCAGTGATAAGAATAGCGGGAGAGAGGTCGGGGAGCTGTTTTTT; CDR3aa: CASSDKNSGREVGELFF; v_gene: TRBV6-4; d_gene: TRBD2; abundance: .; j_gene: TRBJ2-2
CDR3nt: TGTGCCAGCAGTAAACCTCGTAGCAGCGCAAGCGGTGAGCAGTTCTTC; CDR3aa: CASSKPRSSASGEQFF; v_gene: TRBV28; d_gene: .; abundance: .; j_gene: TRBJ2-1
CDR3nt: TGTGCCAGCAGTTTACAGGGGGAGACCCAGTACTTC; CDR3aa: CASSLQGETQYF; v_gene: TRBV28; d_gene: .; abundance: .; j_gene: TRBJ2-5
CDR3nt: TGTGCCAGCAGCTTTCGGACAGGTTATACGCAGTATTTT; CDR3aa: CASSFRTGYTQYF; v_gene: TRBV5-4; d_gene: TRBD1; abundance: .; j_gene: TRBJ2-3
CDR3nt: TGCGCCAGCAGCCAAGACAGGGGAGACTACGAGCAGTACTTC; CDR3aa: CASSQDRGDYEQYF; v_gene: TRBV5-1; d_gene: TRBD1; abundance: .; j_gene: TRBJ2-7
CDR3nt: TGTGCCAGCAGTCCCCAGGACCTCTCGGCATCCTACGAGCAGTACTTC; CDR3aa: CASSPQDLSASYEQYF; v_gene: TRBV27; d_gene: .; abundance: .; j_gene: TRBJ2-7
CDR3nt: TGTGCCAGCAGAGCCGGGACCAACGAGCAGTACTTC; CDR3aa: CASRAGTNEQYF; v_gene: TRBV11-2; d_gene: .; abundance: .; j_gene: TRBJ2-7
CDR3nt: TGTGCCAGCAGTCTGACAGGTCCCTACGAGCAGTACTTC; CDR3aa: CASSLTGPYEQYF; v_gene: TRBV28; d_gene: .; abundance: once; j_gene: TRBJ2-7
CDR3nt: TGTGCCAGTAGTAAGCGGGAGGTGTCGGATACGCAGTATTTT; CDR3aa: CASSKREVSDTQYF; v_gene: TRBV19; d_gene: TRBD2; abundance: .; j_gene: TRBJ2-3
CDR3nt: TGTGCCAGCAGCGTAGAAGGTAAATTAGAGACCCAGTACTTC; CDR3aa: CASSVEGKLETQYF; v_gene: TRBV9; d_gene: .; abundance: .; j_gene: TRBJ2-5
CDR3nt: TGTGCCAGTAGTATTACGACTAGCGGGAGAGTAAGAGAGACCCAGTACTTC; CDR3aa: CASSITTSGRVRETQYF; v_gene: TRBV19; d_gene: TRBD2; abundance: .; j_gene: TRBJ2-5
CDR3nt: TGTGCCAGCAGTGTGGCAGGGGAATTGTTTTTT; CDR3aa: CASSVAGELFF; v_gene: TRBV2; d_gene: .; abundance: .; j_gene: TRBJ1-4
CDR3nt: TGCGCCAGCAGCCCGCCGGCGACAGATACGCAGTATTTT; CDR3aa: CASSPPATDTQYF; v_gene: TRBV5-1; d_gene: .; abundance: .; j_gene: TRBJ2-3
CDR3nt: TGTGCCAGTACCGGGACAGGGGGCACCGGGGAGCTGTTTTTT; CDR3aa: CASTGTGGTGELFF; v_gene: TRBV28; d_gene: TRBD1; abundance: .; j_gene: TRBJ2-2
CDR3nt: TGTGCCAGCAGCAAGACAGGGCAATTCACTGAAGCTTTCTTT; CDR3aa: CASSKTGQFTEAFF; v_gene: TRBV7-9; d_gene: TRBD1; abundance: .; j_gene: TRBJ1-1
CDR3nt: TGTGCCAGCACCCCCCGGGGCGGCCAGGGATTTTTTTATGGCTACACCTTC; CDR3aa: CASTPRGGQGFFYGYTF; v_gene: TRBV27; d_gene: .; abundance: .; j_gene: TRBJ1-2
CDR3nt: TGTGCCAGCAGGGACCAGTTAGCGGAAAGCACAGATACGCAGTATTTT; CDR3aa: CASRDQLAESTDTQYF; v_gene: TRBV9; d_gene: .; abundance: .; j_gene: TRBJ2-3
CDR3nt: TGTGCCAGTAGTATAGATCCGAGGGCTAGGACCCAGTACTTC; CDR3aa: CASSIDPRARTQYF; v_gene: TRBV19; d_gene: .; abundance: .; j_gene: TRBJ2-5
CDR3nt: TGTGCCAGCTCACAAAGTAGGGAGACCCAGTACTTC; CDR3aa: CASSQSRETQYF; v_gene: TRBV18; d_gene: .; abundance: .; j_gene: TRBJ2-5
CDR3nt: TGTGCCTGGAGCCAGGACAGGGAAGATCAGCCCCAGCATTTT; CDR3aa: CAWSQDREDQPQHF; v_gene: TRBV30; d_gene: TRBD1; abundance: .; j_gene: TRBJ1-5
CDR3nt: TGTGCCAGCAGCGTAGATCCGGGACTAGCGGGAGAGGGTGAGCAGTTCTTC; CDR3aa: CASSVDPGLAGEGEQFF; v_gene: TRBV9; d_gene: TRBD2; abundance: .; j_gene: TRBJ2-1
CDR3nt: TGTGCCAGCAGCTCCGGCATCCTCCGTCGGGAGCAGTACTTC; CDR3aa: CASSSGILRREQYF; v_gene: TRBV7-2; d_gene: .; abundance: .; j_gene: TRBJ2-7
CDR3nt: TGTGCCACCCAACGTCAGGGGACGGGTCAGCCCCAGCATTTT; CDR3aa: CATQRQGTGQPQHF; v_gene: TRBV6-5; d_gene: .; abundance: .; j_gene: TRBJ1-5
CDR3nt: TGTGCCAGCAGGGAACTTAGCGGGAGGGTCACCGGGGAGCTGTTTTTT; CDR3aa: CASRELSGRVTGELFF; v_gene: TRBV4-2; d_gene: TRBD2; abundance: .; j_gene: TRBJ2-2
CDR3nt: TGTGCCAGCAGCAGCCGCTTAGGGGAGTACGAGCAGTACTTC; CDR3aa: CASSSRLGEYEQYF; v_gene: TRBV21-1; d_gene: .; abundance: few; j_gene: TRBJ2-7
CDR3nt: TGTGCCAGCAGTTACCAGATCCGCTCCTACGAGCAGTACTTC; CDR3aa: CASSYQIRSYEQYF; v_gene: TRBV6-5; d_gene: .; abundance: .; j_gene: TRBJ2-7
CDR3nt: TGTGCCAGCAGCCAAAGGACTAGCGGGATGTCAGATACGCAGTATTTT; CDR3aa: CASSQRTSGMSDTQYF; v_gene: TRBV4-2; d_gene: TRBD2; abundance: once; j_gene: TRBJ2-3
CDR3nt: TGTGCCAGCAGCTCAGGGACAGGGGGCACAGATACGCAGTATTTT; CDR3aa: CASSSGTGGTDTQYF; v_gene: TRBV7-9; d_gene: TRBD1; abundance: .; j_gene: TRBJ2-3
CDR3nt: TGTGCCATCAGCACTAGCGGCCAAGAGACCCAGTACTTC; CDR3aa: CAISTSGQETQYF; v_gene: TRBV10-3; d_gene: TRBD2; abundance: .; j_gene: TRBJ2-5
CDR3nt: TGTGCCAGCAGTGAAGTGGGGCAGGGTGGCACTGAAGCTTTCTTT; CDR3aa: CASSEVGQGGTEAFF; v_gene: TRBV6-1; d_gene: .; abundance: .; j_gene: TRBJ1-1
CDR3nt: TGTGCCAGTAGTCACAGTAGGCCATCCTACGAGCAGTACTTC; CDR3aa: CASSHSRPSYEQYF; v_gene: TRBV19; d_gene: .; abundance: .; j_gene: TRBJ2-7